Presented here are 32 T cell receptor beta chains from one specimen sequenced in a study of blood T cells in healthy people across ages. The use of a sample-barcoded 5' primer and a J-beta primer mix characterized a second PCR of 7 to 11 cycles. MiXCR, run by TCRdb on the 5' RACE reads, gives a single entry per CDR3 protein. The table has around 900,000 distinct CDR3 sequences, 29% seen once. Sequencing input: blood. These receptor sequences come from an elderly woman in good health.

This clonotype was observed at least ten times. The chain uses TRBV7-2 and TRBJ2-7; D gene uncertain. This CDR3 region has 14 residues. With 1 base removed from V and 1 base from J, the gap between germline ends came to 8 bases. Germline V gene lookup returns CDR1 SGHTA and CDR2 FQGNSA. CDR3 amino acids: CASSLDGGSYEQYF. The CDR3 DNA is TGTGCCAGCAGCTTAGATGGCGGATCCTACGAGCAGTACTTC.

V and J are TRBV5-5 and TRBJ2-3; D call uncertain. Germline-derived CDR1 and CDR2 are SGHKS and YYEKEE (reference sequence). V lost 4 bases and J lost 1, with 16 bases in between. This CDR3 has 16 amino acids. The CDR3, as DNA: TGTGCCAGCAGCCTGCTTGTGAGCCCGGGCACAGATACGCAGTATTTT. Translation: CASSLLVSPGTDTQYF.

The chain uses TRBV29-1 and TRBJ2-7; 7 bases align to TRBD1. Germline V gives CDR1 SQVTM, CDR2 ANQGSEA. The CDR3 sequence is 14 residues long. J lost 2 bases, V lost 7 bases, and 11 bases had no gene match. CDR3 protein: CSAVGTASAYEQYF. The CDR3 nucleotides are TGCAGCGCCGTTGGGACAGCCTCCGCCTACGAGCAGTACTTC.

The chain combines TRBV27 with TRBJ1-1, with TRBD1 matching 10 bases. This CDR3 has 14 residues. J gave up 5 bases and V 5 bases, and 5 bases lay outside the gene matches. Germline V gene sequence: CDR1 MNHEY, CDR2 SMNVEV (reference sequence). CDR3 loop: CASSRTGGSTEAFF. The CDR3 DNA follows: TGTGCCAGCAGTAGGACAGGGGGTAGTACTGAAGCTTTCTTT.

DNA of the CDR3: TGTGCCAGTAGGGGACAGGGGAGCTTGTTCGGCCAGCCCCAGCATTTT. It yields the protein CASRGQGSLFGQPQHF. The chain uses TRBV19 and TRBJ1-5, with 10 nucleotides matching TRBD1. Germline values: CDR1 LNHDA, CDR2 SQIVND (reference sequence). The CDR3 loop spans 16 amino acids. Trimming at V came to 6 bases and at J to 7 bases, leaving 12 bases not matched to a gene.

To note about this clonotype: A much bigger clone sits one base away, suggesting this may be a read error. The chain couples TRBV6-1 to TRBJ2-7; D may correspond to TRBD1 or TRBD2 (6 bases each). This CDR3 has 16 residues. V dropped 11 bases and J dropped 2 bases, with 25 bases sitting between them. CDR1 and CDR2 (germline): MNHNS, SASEGT. Here the CDR3 DNA reads TGTGCCGGGCGACGGAGGGGGGTTCTTCCAGCCTACGAGCAGTACTTC. Translated: CAGRRRGVLPAYEQYF.

This rearrangement joins TRBV2 to TRBJ1-2; a weak D match, TRBD1 (6 bases). This CDR3 region has 15 residues. V was trimmed by 8 bases and J by 0 bases, leaving 16 bases between them. Germline CDR1 and CDR2: SNHLY and FYNNEI. CDR3 coding DNA: TGTGCCAGCGTTCTAGACAGGCCCACTAACTATGGCTACACCTTC. Its translation: CASVLDRPTNYGYTF.

A word on this clonotype: This may arise from a read error, as a much more abundant clone is one base away. The chain is built from TRBV6-6 and TRBJ2-3, with D possibly matching TRBD2 (6 bases). The CDR3 has 14 residues. The V gene's germline CDR1 is MNHNY and CDR2 SVGAGI (reference sequence). DNA for the CDR3: TGTGCCGGCAGTTCCCATGGACTAACAGATACGCAGTATTTT. It specifies CAGSSHGLTDTQYF.

The chain employs TRBV11-2 and TRBJ2-7, with TRBD2 matching over 9 bases. The CDR3 has 19 residues. V shed 3 bases and J 5 bases; nucleotides not matched to a gene: 20. Germline V gene data show CDR1 as SGHAT and CDR2 as FQNNGV. CDR3 sequence reads: CASSFVGGGRGRGFNEQYF. The CDR3 nucleotides are TGTGCCAGCAGCTTTGTAGGTGGCGGGAGGGGCCGGGGATTTAACGAGCAGTACTTC.

CDR3 amino acids: CASSTGLVSYEQYF. In DNA, the CDR3 is TGTGCCAGCAGTACAGGACTAGTTTCCTACGAGCAGTACTTC. This chain connects TRBV6-5 to TRBJ2-7, with 7 bases that match TRBD2. V gave up 5 bases and J gave up 1 base; unmatched junction bases: 5. The length of the CDR3 is 14 residues. Germline V gene lookup returns CDR1 MNHEY and CDR2 SVGAGI.

The chain joins TRBV7-2 to TRBJ1-2, with unresolved D. Trimming pared 1 base from V and 10 bases from J, leaving 13 bases between. Germline loops: CDR1 SGHTA, CDR2 FQGNSA. The CDR3 is 13 amino acids. This CDR3 is CASSLGAAKVYTF. The CDR3 coding sequence is TGTGCCAGCAGCTTAGGGGCAGCTAAAGTCTACACCTTC.

The sample holds many counts of this clonotype. The CDR3 sequence: CASKLGGGIDSPLHF. The CDR3 DNA sequence: TGTGCCAGCAAGTTAGGGGGGGGTATCGATTCACCCCTCCACTTT. This sequence joins TRBV27 and TRBJ1-6, with a tentative D call TRBD1 (6 bases). From germline, CDR1 is MNHEY and CDR2 SMNVEV (reference sequence). This CDR3 spans 15 amino acids. V was pared by 7 bases and J by 8 bases, with 18 bases between.

A note on this clonotype: The junction and the germline gene differ at one end; a read error may be behind it. The chain carries TRBV7-2 and TRBJ2-5, with D possibly being TRBD2 (5 bases). The CDR3 runs 11 residues. Germline CDR1 and CDR2: SGHTA and FQGNSA. The CDR3 DNA is TGTGCCAGTAGCTTAGCGACGAAGCAGTACTTC. It specifies CASSLATKQYF.

This chain joins TRBV27 and TRBJ1-2; D is uncertain. CDR1 MNHEY and CDR2 SMNVEV come from the germline V gene (reference sequence). V was shortened by 5 bases and J by 5 bases, with 15 bases between the two germline ends. This CDR3 spans 14 amino acids. The CDR3 coding sequence is TGTGCCAGCAGTGAAACGGGGAGGCAATATGGCTACACCTTC. Its protein product is CASSETGRQYGYTF.

This clonotype was seen more than once but under ten times. The CDR3 protein is CASSPYTSGGASAREQYF. CDR3 nucleotide sequence: TGTGCCAGCAGCCCGTACACTAGCGGGGGGGCTTCGGCGCGCGAGCAGTACTTC. This rearrangement joins TRBV7-9 to TRBJ2-7; 13 bases are a match to TRBD2. J gave up 6 bases and V 5 bases, and 16 bases lay outside the gene matches. Germline values: CDR1 SEHNR, CDR2 FQNEAQ (reference sequence). The CDR3 has 18 amino acids.

In this sample, this clonotype turned up many times. The genes are TRBV28 and TRBJ2-1, with unresolved D. The CDR3 has 13 residues. CDR1 and CDR2 from the germline V gene are MDHEN and SYDVKM. Trimming removed 4 bases at V and 6 bases at J, with 10 bases between. The CDR3 coding sequence is TGTGCCAGCAGTTCCTCGGCCCGCAATGAGCAGTTCTTC. Its translation: CASSSSARNEQFF.

This clonotype came up many times. V is TRBV28 and J is TRBJ2-7, with 12 bases that match TRBD2. V lost 6 bases, J lost 5 bases, and 11 bases stayed unmatched. The CDR3 contains 16 residues. Germline V gene sequence: CDR1 MDHEN, CDR2 SYDVKM. Written as DNA, the CDR3 is TGTGCCAGCAGCCCCCCTGGACTAGCGGGGATCCACGAGCAGTACTTC. Protein sequence: CASSPPGLAGIHEQYF.

This clonotype has at least ten counts. The rearrangement links TRBV7-2 to TRBJ2-1, with D perhaps matching TRBD1 or TRBD2 (5 bases each). The length of the CDR3 is 15 residues. The germline gives CDR1 SGHTA, CDR2 FQGNSA. The V end was cut by 0 bases, the J end by 8 bases, with 14 bases between. CDR3: CASSLAATVGHEQFF. CDR3 sequence (DNA): TGTGCCAGCAGCTTAGCAGCTACAGTGGGACATGAGCAGTTCTTC.

The rearrangement joins TRBV25-1 to TRBJ2-1; tentatively, D is TRBD1 or TRBD2 (5 bases each). Per the germline V gene, CDR1 is MGHDK and CDR2 is SYGVNS. V lost 7 bases, J lost 7 bases, and 14 bases lay in between. The CDR3 loop spans 13 amino acids. Written as DNA, the CDR3 is TGTGCCAGCATTGATTCAGGGAGTAATGAGCAGTTCTTC. Protein: CASIDSGSNEQFF.

This clonotype was observed at least ten times. The rearrangement uses TRBV7-9 and TRBJ2-2; TRBD1 matches 7 bases. Germline CDR1 SEHNR, CDR2 FQNEAQ (reference sequence). The CDR3 loop spans 17 amino acids. V dropped 6 bases and J dropped 3; count of bases not matched to a gene: 13. CDR3 region: CASRPNIKTGDTGELFF. The CDR3 DNA reads TGTGCCAGCAGGCCCAATATTAAAACAGGGGACACCGGGGAGCTGTTTTTT.

Comment on this clonotype: A read error is possible here, since a much larger clone lies one base away. The chain has TRBV27 and TRBJ2-7; 7 bases are shared with TRBD1. The J call may not be correct, given that the DNA end is closer to TRBJ2-5. The CDR3 is made up of 13 amino acids. In germline, CDR1 is MNHEY, CDR2 SMNVEV (reference sequence). This chain's CDR3 is CAGRTGDQETQYF. CDR3 DNA: TGTGCCGGAAGGACAGGCGACCAAGAGACCCAGTACTTC.

A few counts support this clonotype. The chain uses TRBV6-5 and TRBJ1-1, with 7 bases lining up with TRBD1. The CDR3 runs 14 residues. Trimming took 5 bases from V and 1 from J; bases not matched to a gene: 4. The germline V gene encodes CDR1 MNHEY and CDR2 SVGAGI. The CDR3 nucleotides are TGTGCCAGCAGTGCAGGGGGTCGGAACACTGAAGCTTTCTTT. It is translated as CASSAGGRNTEAFF.

This clonotype was found many times. V gene TRBV20-1 combines with J gene TRBJ1-1; D not resolved. The CDR3 runs 12 residues. With 5 bases removed from V and 4 bases from J, the gap between germline ends came to 11 bases. The germline gives CDR1 DFQATT, CDR2 SNEGSKA (reference sequence). The CDR3 region is CSASPGFTEAFF. For the CDR3, the DNA is TGCAGTGCTTCGCCGGGGTTCACTGAAGCTTTCTTT.

This clonotype was seen repeatedly, ten times or more. The chain carries TRBV28 and TRBJ1-2; 11 bases agree with TRBD1. Per germline, CDR1 MDHEN and CDR2 SYDVKM. The V segment lost 6 bases and the J segment 6 bases; nucleotides outside the gene matches: 9. The CDR3 covers 15 residues. As DNA, the CDR3 is TGTGCCAGCAGAGCGAATCCGGGACAGGGGGATGGCTACACCTTC. Residues: CASRANPGQGDGYTF.

This clonotype was detected ten times or more. J is TRBJ1-2 and V is TRBV4-3; tentative D call: TRBD1 (6 bases). The V and J ends lost 0 bases and 8 bases respectively, with 19 bases between them. CDR1 and CDR2 (germline): LGHNA, YSLEER. The CDR3 has 16 amino acids. The CDR3 sequence is CASSQDLGGRIEGYTF. CDR3 DNA sequence: TGCGCCAGCAGCCAAGATCTTGGGGGGCGCATTGAAGGCTACACCTTC.

Points on this clonotype: Sequence at one end of the junction differs from germline and may be a read error. The gene calls are TRBV25-1 and TRBJ1-4; 9 bases fit TRBD1. The CDR3 covers 15 residues. Germline lookup yields CDR1 MGHDK and CDR2 SYGVNS. The CDR3 loop is CASSPDRGYNEKRFF. In nucleotides, the CDR3 is TGTGCCAGCAGTCCCGACAGGGGGTATAATGAAAAACGGTTTTTT.

This clonotype appeared many times. The V call is TRBV7-2, the J call TRBJ1-1, with D possibly being TRBD1 (5 bases). The germline gives CDR1 SGHTA, CDR2 FQGNSA. Between the trimmed V and J ends, which lost 3 bases and 7 bases, there was a span of 18 bases. The CDR3 totals 15 residues. The CDR3 protein is CASSLGFGGTYEAFF. In DNA, the CDR3 is TGTGCCAGCAGCTTGGGATTCGGGGGAACCTATGAAGCTTTCTTT.

As concerns this clonotype: A much larger clone lies one base from this, so it may be a read error. V usage is TRBV2 and J usage is TRBJ1-5; TRBD1 matches at 7 bases. Germline V gives CDR1 SNHLY, CDR2 FYNNEI. The CDR3 sequence is 13 residues long. V lost 6 bases, J lost 4 bases, and 3 bases stayed unmatched. In DNA form, the CDR3 reads TGTGCCAGCAGGCTGACAGGGAATCAGCCCCAGCATTTT. Amino acid sequence: CASRLTGNQPQHF.

This clonotype came up many times. The genes are TRBV25-1 and TRBJ1-6; no definite D call. The V gene lost 2 bases and the J gene lost 10 bases, with 15 bases spanning the gap. Per the germline V gene, CDR1 is MGHDK and CDR2 is SYGVNS. There are 15 residues in the CDR3. CDR3 DNA sequence: TGTGCCAGCAGTGAAACAGCGAACTTGGGCTCACCCCTCCACTTT. This encodes CASSETANLGSPLHF.

This clonotype was found a few times. This chain uses TRBV28 with TRBJ2-1; 9 bases match TRBD2. Near its end, the DNA agrees better with TRBJ2-7, so the J call may be wrong. The V gene's germline CDR1 is MDHEN and CDR2 SYDVKM. CDR3 length: 14 amino acids. The CDR3 DNA follows: TGTGCCAGCAGTCTAGCGGGGTACTACAATGAGCAGTACTTC. Encoded protein: CASSLAGYYNEQYF.

This clonotype was seen a single time. A read error is possible here, since a much larger clone lies one base away. The chain carries TRBV29-1 and TRBJ1-2; the D is unclear. The V end lost 6 bases, the J end lost 4 bases, and 15 bases lay between the germline ends. Germline CDR1 is SQVTM and CDR2 is ANQGSEA. The CDR3 is 13 amino acids. DNA for the CDR3: TGCAGCGTGGAGGGAGTAGCTAGCTATGGCTACACCTTC. Encoded protein: CSVEGVASYGYTF.

About this clonotype: Given a much more abundant clone one base away, this may be a read error. The chain combines TRBV7-9 with TRBJ1-1; unclear D gene. This CDR3 is built from 16 residues. Looked up from germline, CDR1 is SEHNR and CDR2 is FQNEAQ (reference sequence). CDR3 sequence: CANSLTPTVRGTEAFF. Here the CDR3 DNA reads TGTGCCAACAGCCTCACCCCTACCGTGCGGGGCACTGAAGCTTTCTTT.